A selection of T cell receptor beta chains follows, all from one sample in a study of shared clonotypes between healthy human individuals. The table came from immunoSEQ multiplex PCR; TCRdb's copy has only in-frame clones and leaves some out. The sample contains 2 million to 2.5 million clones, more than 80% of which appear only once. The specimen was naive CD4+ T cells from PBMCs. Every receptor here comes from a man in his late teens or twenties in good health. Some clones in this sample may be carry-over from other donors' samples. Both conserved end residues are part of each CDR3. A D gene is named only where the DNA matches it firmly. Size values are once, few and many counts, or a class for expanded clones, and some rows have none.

CASSADNYNEQFF,TGTGCCAGCTCGGCGGACAACTACAATGAGCAGTTCTTC,.,TRBV7-3,.,TRBJ2-1
CASSLTGDQPQHF,TGTGCCAGCAGTTTGACAGGGGATCAGCCCCAGCATTTT,few,TRBV2,TRBD1,TRBJ1-5
CASSLPQGAAGELFF,TGTGCCAGCAGCTTACCACAGGGGGCCGCCGGGGAGCTGTTTTTT,.,TRBV7-6,TRBD1,TRBJ2-2
CASWRQGLDYEQYF,TGTGCCAGCTGGAGGCAGGGGTTGGACTACGAGCAGTACTTC,.,TRBV6-5,.,TRBJ2-7
CASSNRDTSYEQYF,TGTGCCAGCAGCAACCGGGACACCTCCTACGAGCAGTACTTC,.,TRBV9,.,TRBJ2-7
CASSPRAGNTGELFF,TGTGCCAGCAGTCCACGAGCGGGAAACACCGGGGAGCTGTTTTTT,.,TRBV7-9,TRBD2,TRBJ2-2
CASSLRYGGKAYYEQYF,TGTGCCAGCAGCTTAAGGTATGGCGGGAAAGCCTACTACGAGCAGTACTTC,.,TRBV7-2,.,TRBJ2-7
CASSLGQARATEAFF,TGTGCCAGCAGCCTCGGACAGGCTCGGGCCACTGAAGCTTTCTTT,once,TRBV7-8,TRBD1,TRBJ1-1
CASSLSLGTGELFF,TGTGCCAGCAGCTTATCTCTAGGCACCGGGGAGCTGTTTTTT,.,TRBV7-3,.,TRBJ2-2
CASSQDTDEQFF,TGTGCCAGCAGCCAAGATACGGATGAGCAGTTCTTC,once,TRBV4-2,.,TRBJ2-1
CASSSSSGSSQNIQYF,TGTGCCAGCAGTTCCTCTAGCGGGAGTTCCCAAAACATTCAGTACTTC,.,TRBV28,TRBD2,TRBJ2-4
CASSLLAAYEQYF,TGTGCCAGCAGTCTCCTAGCGGCCTACGAGCAGTACTTC,.,TRBV2,TRBD2,TRBJ2-7
CASSVAGTGSGNTIYF,TGTGCCAGCAGCGTAGCGGGGACGGGCTCTGGAAACACCATATATTTT,.,TRBV9,.,TRBJ1-3
CASSQDPGTRNYEQYF,TGCGCCAGCAGCCAGGATCCCGGGACTAGGAACTACGAGCAGTACTTC,.,TRBV4-1,TRBD2,TRBJ2-7
CASSYPDGDGSPLHF,TGTGCCAGCAGTTACCCCGACGGGGATGGTTCACCCCTCCACTTT,.,TRBV6-6,.,TRBJ1-6
CASSWRQSTDTQYF,TGCGCCAGCAGCTGGAGACAGAGCACAGATACGCAGTATTTT,.,TRBV5-1,.,TRBJ2-3
CASSLADSSNEQYF,TGTGCCAGCAGCTTAGCGGACAGTTCCAACGAGCAGTACTTC,.,TRBV7-6,.,TRBJ2-7
CASSQARGYTF,TGTGCCAGCAGTCAAGCGCGTGGCTACACCTTC,.,TRBV28,.,TRBJ1-2
CASKSAAGRFWDTQYF,TGTGCCAGCAAATCGGCGGCGGGCCGCTTTTGGGATACGCAGTATTTT,.,TRBV28,.,TRBJ2-3
CASSLVAGGFYEQYF,TGTGCCAGCAGCTTGGTTGCAGGGGGCTTTTACGAGCAGTACTTC,.,TRBV5-5,TRBD1,TRBJ2-7
CASSLIGGRRTETQYF,TGTGCCAGCAGCTTAATTGGGGGGCGTCGGACCGAGACCCAGTACTTC,.,TRBV7-3,.,TRBJ2-5
CASSVAGAKNIQYF,TGTGCCAGCAGTGTAGCGGGAGCCAAAAACATTCAGTACTTC,.,TRBV28,TRBD2,TRBJ2-4
CASSPRRGGQPQHF,TGTGCCAGTAGTCCCCGGAGGGGCGGACAGCCCCAGCATTTT,.,TRBV19,.,TRBJ1-5
CASSPGLAGGRAGELFF,TGTGCCAGCAGCCCAGGACTAGCGGGAGGACGTGCCGGGGAGCTGTTTTTT,.,TRBV4-2,TRBD2,TRBJ2-2
CASSLGAGGYEQFF,TGTGCCAGCAGTCTGGGGGCGGGAGGGTATGAGCAGTTCTTC,once,TRBV11-3,TRBD2,TRBJ2-1
CASSGGLAGWNEQFF,TGTGCCAGCAGCGGGGGACTAGCGGGATGGAATGAGCAGTTCTTC,.,TRBV7-3,TRBD2,TRBJ2-1
CASSEVGGDTQYF,TGTGCCAGCAGTGAAGTGGGTGGAGATACGCAGTATTTT,.,TRBV6-1,.,TRBJ2-3
CASRRDRGLYGYTF,TGTGCCAGCAGACGGGACAGGGGGCTCTATGGCTACACCTTC,once,TRBV28,TRBD1,TRBJ1-2
CASSEGRGLRFRANVLTF,TGTGCCAGCAGTGAGGGACGAGGACTCAGGTTTCGGGCCAACGTCCTGACTTTC,once,TRBV27,.,TRBJ2-6
CATDRAESSYEQYF,TGTGCCACCGATCGGGCGGAAAGCTCCTACGAGCAGTACTTC,.,TRBV28,.,TRBJ2-7
CASSPQLAVQETQYF,TGTGCCAGCAGCCCCCAACTAGCGGTCCAAGAGACCCAGTACTTC,few,TRBV7-9,TRBD2,TRBJ2-5
CASSLRWGETQYF,TGTGCCAGCAGCTTACGCTGGGGGGAGACCCAGTACTTC,.,TRBV11-3,.,TRBJ2-5
CASSSPGALNEKLFF,TGTGCCAGCAGCTCCCCCGGGGCCCTTAATGAAAAACTGTTTTTT,.,TRBV7-9,.,TRBJ1-4
CASGGRWETQYF,TGTGCCAGCGGCGGGAGATGGGAGACCCAGTACTTC,once,TRBV6-5,TRBD2,TRBJ2-5
CASRGVMNTGELFF,TGTGCCAGCAGGGGGGTTATGAACACCGGGGAGCTGTTTTTT,.,TRBV2,.,TRBJ2-2
CASSSPRDKKGYTF,TGTGCCAGCAGTTCCCCCCGGGACAAAAAGGGCTACACCTTC,.,TRBV28,.,TRBJ1-2
CASSPMTSGSADTQYF,TGTGCCAGCTCACCAATGACTAGCGGGAGCGCAGATACGCAGTATTTT,.,TRBV18,TRBD2,TRBJ2-3